This passage covers 24 T cell receptor beta chains from one sample sequenced in a study of T cells in Graves' hyperthyroidism and ophthalmopathy. Researchers took RNA transcripts and amplified the TCR beta CDR3 regions from them. The study used the HTBI primer set for a first-round RT-PCR of the TCR CDR3. Each CDR3 protein gets one entry after TCRdb re-called the multiplex PCR reads with MiXCR. The repertoire consists of over 700,000 distinct CDR3 sequences, with about a third occurring once and the leading ten covering 30% to 40%. The sequenced sample consisted of blood. These receptors were obtained from a woman between 40 and 55 years old with Graves' hyperthyroidism.

This clonotype has only a few counts. The chain recombines TRBV6-5 with TRBJ1-1, with D possibly being TRBD1 (5 bases). The CDR3 runs 13 residues. V was pared by 6 bases and J by 3 bases, with 11 bases between. In germline, CDR1 is MNHEY, CDR2 SVGAGI. CDR3 region: CASRMGGYTEAFF. The DNA of the CDR3 is TGTGCCAGCAGGATGGGGGGATACACTGAAGCTTTCTTT.

Notes on this clonotype: A much larger clone lies one base from this, so it may be a read error. This sequence joins TRBV20-1 and TRBJ2-5; TRBD1 agrees at 7 bases. The J call is uncertain, as TRBJ2-1 better fits the DNA end. Germline CDR1 reads DFQATT; CDR2 reads SNEGSKA (reference sequence). The CDR3 runs 14 residues. The CDR3 DNA sequence: TGCAGTGCTAGACCCCCCAGGGGGTCCGAGACCCAGTTCTTC. Translation gives CSARPPRGSETQFF.

The genes are TRBV2 and TRBJ1-4; D possibly corresponds to TRBD1 (6 bases). CDR1 and CDR2 (germline): SNHLY, FYNNEI. The CDR3 has 13 residues. V dropped 10 bases and J dropped 2 bases, with 11 bases sitting between them. This chain's CDR3 is CATARGTNEKLFF. The CDR3 region has the DNA TGTGCCACGGCGAGGGGGACTAATGAAAAACTGTTTTTT.

This chain links TRBV2 with TRBJ1-5; the D gene is possibly TRBD1 (6 bases). CDR1 and CDR2 from the germline V gene are SNHLY and FYNNEI. There are 17 residues in the CDR3. Trimming cost V 5 bases and J 3 bases, with 20 bases left between them. The CDR3 region has the DNA TGTGCCAGCAGTCATCCCTTCCGACAGGAAAACAATCAGCCCCAGCATTTT. It is translated as CASSHPFRQENNQPQHF.

This clonotype has ten or more counts. This rearrangement joins TRBV20-1 to TRBJ2-7; perhaps D is TRBD1 or TRBD2 (5 bases each). The CDR3 length is 13 residues. Germline CDR1 reads DFQATT; CDR2 reads SNEGSKA (reference sequence). Trimming left V 5 bases short and J 3 bases short, with 14 bases between. CDR3 sequence (DNA): TGCAGTGCTTGGGACGACAGTCTCTACGAGCAGTACTTC. Translation: CSAWDDSLYEQYF.

This clonotype was seen only a few times. The rearrangement uses TRBV12-3 or TRBV12-4 and TRBJ2-5, with 9 bases matching TRBD1. V trimming: 5 bases; J trimming: 3 bases; junction bases outside the gene matches: 7. The CDR3 spans 15 residues. The CDR3 DNA sequence: TGTGCCAGCAGTGGATTCGGGACAGGGAAAGAGACCCAGTACTTC. This sequence encodes CASSGFGTGKETQYF.

V gene TRBV2 combines with J gene TRBJ2-5, with D possibly matching TRBD2 (5 bases). V was clipped by 5 bases and J by 2 bases, with 12 bases between them. Germline V gives CDR1 SNHLY, CDR2 FYNNEI. The length of the CDR3 is 14 residues. CDR3 in DNA: TGTGCCAGCAGTCAAGGGAGTGGACAAGAGACCCAGTACTTC. It specifies CASSQGSGQETQYF.

This clonotype has a handful of counts. The chain carries TRBV7-9 and TRBJ2-6; D may be TRBD1 (5 bases). The CDR3 runs 17 residues. V lost 4 bases, J lost 4 bases, and 17 bases lay in between. Germline-derived CDR1 and CDR2 are SEHNR and FQNEAQ (reference sequence). The CDR3 loop reads CASSSRARAPGANVLTF. The CDR3 DNA sequence: TGTGCCAGCAGCTCACGAGCCAGGGCGCCCGGGGCCAACGTCCTGACTTTC.

The chain links TRBV6-1 to TRBJ2-3; D not certain. The germline CDR1 and CDR2 sequences are MNHNS and SASEGT. Trimming pared 3 bases from V and 1 base from J, leaving 14 bases between. The CDR3 contains 16 residues. CDR3 coding DNA: TGTGCCAGCAGTGAGGGGTTAGGCGCGGGCACAGATACGCAGTATTTT. This encodes CASSEGLGAGTDTQYF.

Many counts were recorded for this clonotype. The chain carries TRBV12-3 or TRBV12-4 and TRBJ1-1, with 10 nucleotides matching TRBD1. The CDR3 has 15 residues. The junction had 11 bases not matched to a gene; V was cut back by 6 bases and J by 7 bases. This CDR3 reads CASRPGQGRSGEAFF. The DNA for the CDR3 is TGTGCCAGCAGACCGGGACAGGGGCGCTCGGGTGAAGCTTTCTTT.

This clonotype was detected a few times. The chain combines TRBV12-3 or TRBV12-4 with TRBJ2-5; D remains ambiguous. This CDR3 has 13 amino acids. V lost 2 bases and J lost 4, with 8 bases in between. The CDR3 nucleotides are TGTGCCAGCAGTTTAATGGTTACAGAGACCCAGTACTTC. It is translated as CASSLMVTETQYF.

Regarding this clonotype: This may arise from a read error, as a much more abundant clone is one base away. The genes are TRBV5-5 and TRBJ2-2, with D possibly TRBD1 on 5 matching bases. Germline loops: CDR1 SGHKS, CDR2 YYEKEE (reference sequence). CDR3 length equals 14 residues. CDR3 DNA: TGTGCCGGCAGCTTGACCATGGGGCCCGGGGAGCTGTTTTTT. Translated: CAGSLTMGPGELFF.

The genes are TRBV7-2 and TRBJ2-5; 8 nucleotides line up with TRBD1. This CDR3 region has 16 residues. The V and J ends lost 5 bases and 0 bases, in that order; junction bases with no gene match: 8. Looked up from germline, CDR1 is SGHTA and CDR2 is FQGNSA. As DNA, the CDR3 is TGTGCCAGCAGCCACCGGGACAGGTCGTACCAAGAGACCCAGTACTTC. Protein sequence: CASSHRDRSYQETQYF.

This clonotype was detected a few times. The chain is built from TRBV12-3 or TRBV12-4 and TRBJ1-5, with unresolved D. The CDR3 has 17 amino acids. The V gene lost 3 bases and the J gene lost 1 base, with 16 bases spanning the gap. As DNA, the CDR3 is TGTGCCAGCAGTTTTGTTCGAGAACTCCTAAGCAATCAGCCCCAGCATTTT. The encoded protein is CASSFVRELLSNQPQHF.

This clonotype was found many times. The rearrangement uses TRBV6-5 and TRBJ2-7; D is possibly TRBD1 (7 bases). The CDR3 runs 17 residues. Trimming cost V 0 bases and J 2 bases, with 17 bases left between them. CDR1 is MNHEY, CDR2 SVGAGI, per germline. CDR3 nucleotides: TGTGCCAGCAGTTACTCGTCTATGGGCGGGACAGCCTACGAGCAGTACTTC. It specifies CASSYSSMGGTAYEQYF.

The chain carries TRBV7-2 and TRBJ2-3, with D maybe TRBD1 (6 bases). The CDR3 sequence is 15 residues long. Trimming stripped 5 bases from V and 0 bases from J, with 12 bases between. The germline V gene has CDR1 SGHTA and CDR2 FQGNSA. In DNA, the CDR3 is TGTGCCAGCAGCCACGGACAGCCAAGCACAGATACGCAGTATTTT. Its protein is CASSHGQPSTDTQYF.

The chain recombines TRBV7-2 with TRBJ2-2, with a tentative D call TRBD1 (6 bases). Trimming shortened V by 5 bases and J by 3 bases, and 10 bases separated the two germline ends. CDR1 is SGHTA and CDR2 is FQGNSA in the germline V gene. This CDR3 has 14 amino acids. This CDR3 is CASSLRGHTGELFF. CDR3 nucleotides: TGTGCCAGCAGCCTCAGGGGACACACCGGGGAGCTGTTTTTT.

This clonotype was observed at least ten times. This chain joins TRBV15 and TRBJ1-2; weak D call: TRBD1 (6 bases). The CDR3 has 15 residues. The V and J ends lost 0 bases and 2 bases respectively, with 10 bases between them. CDR1 is LNHNV, CDR2 YYDKDF, per germline (reference sequence). The CDR3 nucleotides read TGTGCCACCAGCAGAGAACAGGGAAGAAACTATGGCTACACCTTC. As protein: CATSREQGRNYGYTF.

A single count supports this clonotype. The chain recombines TRBV29-1 with TRBJ2-3; D gene ambiguous. Germline CDR1 and CDR2: SQVTM and ANQGSEA. Trimming took 7 bases from V and 2 from J, leaving 10 bases between them. This CDR3 is 12 amino acids long. CDR3 in amino acids: CSAGSNTDTQYF. In nucleotides, the CDR3 is TGCAGCGCGGGTTCAAACACAGATACGCAGTATTTT.

The chain employs TRBV7-9 and TRBJ2-2; 10 nucleotides line up with TRBD1. V was pared by 6 bases and J by 0 bases, with 16 bases of the junction left unmatched. Germline CDR1 and CDR2: SEHNR and FQNEAQ (reference sequence). The CDR3 is made up of 20 amino acids. CDR3 nucleotides: TGTGCCAGCAGGAAACCCGGGACAGGGGCGCGAATGCCGAACACCGGGGAGCTGTTTTTT. Protein: CASRKPGTGARMPNTGELFF.

At least ten counts were recorded for this clonotype. V is TRBV2 and J is TRBJ1-2; 9 positions match TRBD1. J was trimmed by 8 bases and V by 5 bases; bases with no gene match: 12. Germline V gives CDR1 SNHLY, CDR2 FYNNEI. CDR3 length: 15 amino acids. Here the CDR3 reads CASSSNPGQGGGYTF. For the CDR3, the DNA is TGTGCCAGCAGTTCTAATCCGGGACAGGGTGGAGGCTACACCTTC.

This clonotype has a count of ten or more. The chain employs TRBV2 and TRBJ1-6, with 7 bases aligning to TRBD1. This CDR3 is built from 13 residues. Germline assignment: CDR1 SNHLY and CDR2 FYNNEI. Trimming took 8 bases from V and 10 from J; bases not matched to a gene: 8. In nucleotides, the CDR3 is TGTGCCAGCGGACAGGTCGAGACGTCACCCCTCCACTTT. It is translated as CASGQVETSPLHF.

The V gene is TRBV12-3 or TRBV12-4, the J gene TRBJ2-7; D is possibly TRBD1 (5 bases). V shed 5 bases and J shed 4 bases, with 12 bases lying between them. This CDR3 spans 13 amino acids. The CDR3 is CASSEQTEYEQYF. The CDR3 DNA is TGTGCCAGCAGTGAACAGACAGAATACGAGCAGTACTTC.

This chain connects TRBV2 to TRBJ2-3; 11 nucleotides match TRBD2. The germline CDR1 and CDR2 sequences are SNHLY and FYNNEI. Trimming cost V 5 bases and J 5 bases; bases outside gene matches: 9. The CDR3 consists of 16 residues. In nucleotides, the CDR3 is TGTGCCAGCAGTTCCGGGCCGACTAGCGGGAAAGATACGCAGTATTTT. This sequence encodes CASSSGPTSGKDTQYF.